These 2 T cell receptor beta chains share one sample of origin, sequenced in a study of T cell responses to AZD1222 COVID-19 vaccine. TCRdb's table, derived via immunoSEQ multiplex PCR, lists solely in-frame clones and lacks some. The profile shows roughly 70,000 clones, about 85% of them singletons. The sequencing here drew on peripheral blood, taken on day 0 of AZD1222 vaccination. These TCRs come from an adult in good health.

The chain uses TRBV3-1 (or the pseudogene TRBV3-2) and TRBJ2-7; 9 positions match TRBD2. V shed 0 bases, J shed 7 bases, and the junction held 7 bases outside the gene matches. The CDR3 consists of 15 residues. Germline V gene sequence: CDR1 LGHDT, CDR2 YNNKEL (reference sequence). The CDR3 nucleotides are TGTGCCAGCAGCCAAGATGCACTAGCGGGTCGGGAGCAGTACTTC. As protein: CASSQDALAGREQYF.

The rearrangement joins TRBV10-3 to TRBJ1-3; a weak D match, TRBD1 (6 bases). Germline assignment: CDR1 ENHRY and CDR2 SYGVKD. The CDR3 totals 16 residues. Deletions cut 6 bases from V and 0 bases from J, with 15 bases between. CDR3 in DNA: TGTGCCATCAGCGCCCCGGACAGCAACTCTGGAAACACCATATATTTT. Translation gives CAISAPDSNSGNTIYF.